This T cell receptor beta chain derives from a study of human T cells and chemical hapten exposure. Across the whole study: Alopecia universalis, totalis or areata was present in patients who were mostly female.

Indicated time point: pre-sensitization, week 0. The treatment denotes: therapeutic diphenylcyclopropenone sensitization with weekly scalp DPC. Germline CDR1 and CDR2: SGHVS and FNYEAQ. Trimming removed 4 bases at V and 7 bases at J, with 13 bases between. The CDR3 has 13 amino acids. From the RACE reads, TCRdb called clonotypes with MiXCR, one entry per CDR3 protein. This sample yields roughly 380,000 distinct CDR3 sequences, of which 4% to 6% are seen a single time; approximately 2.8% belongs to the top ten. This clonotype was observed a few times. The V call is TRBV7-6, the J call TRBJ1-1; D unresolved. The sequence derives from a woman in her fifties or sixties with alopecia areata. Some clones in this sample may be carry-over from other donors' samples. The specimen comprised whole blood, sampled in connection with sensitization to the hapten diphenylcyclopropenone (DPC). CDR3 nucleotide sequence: TGTGCCAGCAGCTCCAACCCGACGGTTGAAGCTTTCTTT. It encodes CASSSNPTVEAFF.